A single sample gave rise to the 19 T cell receptor beta chains below, sequenced in a study of blood T cell repertoires in COVID-19. Clones were sequenced by immunoSEQ multiplex PCR, and TCRdb holds only the in-frame ones, with some missing. The profile covers 250,000 to 300,000 clones, with around 86% appearing a single time and 2% to 2.5% taken by the ten largest. Sequenced: peripheral blood. The receptors were sampled from a man over 45 with acute or convalescent COVID-19.

V usage is TRBV10-3 and J usage is TRBJ1-1; maybe TRBD1 (5 bases). The V gene's germline CDR1 is ENHRY and CDR2 SYGVKD. V shed 4 bases and J shed 5 bases, with 14 bases lying between them. CDR3 length equals 14 residues. The DNA of the CDR3 is TGTGCCATCAGTGGCGGGGGATCGGGAACTGAAGCTTTCTTT. It translates to CAISGGGSGTEAFF.

This chain uses TRBV11-3 with TRBJ2-2; D remains unclear. Per the germline V gene, CDR1 is SGHNT and CDR2 is YENEEA. The CDR3 runs 15 residues. V dropped 5 bases and J dropped 1 base, with 11 bases sitting between them. This chain's CDR3 is CASSRGRQNTGELFF. The CDR3 DNA is TGTGCCAGCAGCCGTGGGCGCCAGAACACCGGGGAGCTGTTTTTT.

The chain carries TRBV2 and TRBJ1-2; 8 nucleotides match TRBD1. This CDR3 is 15 amino acids long. Trimming cost V 1 base and J 4 bases; bases outside gene matches: 5. Germline V CDR1 and CDR2: SNHLY, FYNNEI. CDR3 residues: CASSEVGTGLYGYTF. Here the CDR3 DNA reads TGTGCCAGCAGTGAAGTAGGGACAGGCCTCTATGGCTACACCTTC. The complete variable domain, with remaining parts taken from reference TRBV2 and TRBJ1-2, reads EPEVTQTPSHQVTQMGQEVILRCVPISNHLYFYWYRQILGQKVEFLVSFYNNEISEKSEIFDDQFSVERPDGSNFTLKIRSTKLEDSAMYFCASSEVGTGLYGYTFGSGTRLTVV.

In this sample, this clone turned up a few times. The chain uses TRBV30 and TRBJ1-1; 9 positions match TRBD1. CDR3 length equals 13 residues. The V segment lost 3 bases and the J segment 9 bases; nucleotides outside the gene matches: 8. Per the germline V gene, CDR1 is GTSNPN and CDR2 is SVGIG (reference sequence). CDR3 sequence: CAWSREQGAKAFF. The CDR3, as DNA: TGTGCCTGGAGCCGAGAACAGGGGGCAAAAGCTTTCTTT.

The V gene is TRBV20-1, the J gene TRBJ2-3; 12 nucleotides line up with TRBD2. This CDR3 has 16 residues. The J segment lost 2 bases and the V segment lost 3 bases, leaving 6 bases of the junction unmatched. Germline loops: CDR1 DFQATT, CDR2 SNEGSKA (reference sequence). The CDR3 sequence: CSASFTSGGPTDTQYF. For the CDR3, the DNA is TGCAGTGCTAGTTTCACTAGCGGGGGGCCCACAGATACGCAGTATTTT.

This chain links TRBV7-2 with TRBJ1-2, with TRBD1 identical over 8 bases. J lost 4 bases, V lost 4 bases, and 5 bases had no gene match. The CDR3 length is 14 residues. Germline assignment: CDR1 SGHTA and CDR2 FQGNSA. CDR3 sequence: CASSSNTGGYGYTF. CDR3 coding DNA: TGTGCCAGCAGCTCCAATACAGGGGGCTATGGCTACACCTTC.

J is TRBJ2-2 and V is TRBV9, with 8 bases lining up with TRBD1. The CDR3 totals 16 residues. V trimming: 0 bases; J trimming: 3 bases; junction bases outside the gene matches: 4. Germline assignment: CDR1 SGDLS and CDR2 YYNGEE. CDR3 region: CASSVGAGGDTGELFF. CDR3 coding DNA: TGTGCCAGCAGCGTAGGGGCAGGGGGCGACACCGGGGAGCTGTTTTTT.

The chain is built from TRBV15 and TRBJ2-4, with 8 bases identical to TRBD1. Unmatched junction bases numbered 3, after V lost 2 bases and J lost 0 bases. This CDR3 comprises 16 residues. Germline V lookup: CDR1 LNHNV, CDR2 YYDKDF (reference sequence). This chain's CDR3 is CATSRTGGLAKNIQYF. CDR3 sequence (DNA): TGTGCCACCAGCAGAACAGGGGGACTAGCCAAAAACATTCAGTACTTC. Drawing the rest from reference TRBV15 and TRBJ2-4, the complete variable domain is DAMVIQNPRYQVTQFGKPVTLSCSQTLNHNVMYWYQQKSSQAPKLLFHYYDKDFNNEADTPDNFQSRRPNTSFCFLDIRSPGLGDTAMYLCATSRTGGLAKNIQYFGAGTRLSVL.

V gene TRBV10-3 combines with J gene TRBJ1-1; a weak D match, TRBD1 (6 bases). The CDR3 consists of 13 residues. The ends were cut back, 11 bases at V and 4 bases at J, with 17 bases in the middle. Germline V gives CDR1 ENHRY, CDR2 SYGVKD. The CDR3 region is CAASRGAGTEAFF. For the CDR3, the DNA is TGTGCCGCCTCCAGGGGAGCCGGCACTGAAGCTTTCTTT.

This sequence joins TRBV21-1 and TRBJ2-2; TRBD2 is the table's D call, not checked against the DNA. TRBV21-1 has pseudogene status. CDR3 length: 14 amino acids. In DNA form, the CDR3 reads TGTGCCAGCAGCAAATGGGACTGCGCCGGGGAGCTGTTTTTT. Translating gives CASSKWDCAGELFF.

This chain uses TRBV19 with TRBJ1-1; D is undetermined. Germline V lookup: CDR1 LNHDA, CDR2 SQIVND (reference sequence). The V end lost 1 base, the J end lost 4 bases, and 13 bases lay between the germline ends. This CDR3 contains 15 residues. CDR3 protein: CASSIGLARGTEAFF. The CDR3 DNA is TGTGCCAGTAGTATAGGTCTCGCCCGGGGCACTGAAGCTTTCTTT.

The rearrangement uses TRBV9 and TRBJ2-7; 9 bases line up with TRBD1. V gave up 4 bases and J gave up 7 bases; unmatched junction bases: 24. The CDR3 spans 19 residues. The germline V gene has CDR1 SGDLS and CDR2 YYNGEE. The CDR3 region has the DNA TGTGCCAGCAGCCCCCCGGGACAGGGTATTGAGTCACCGTTCGTGGAGCAGTACTTC. Its translation is CASSPPGQGIESPFVEQYF.

The V call is TRBV5-4, the J call TRBJ1-6; D possibly corresponds to TRBD1 (5 bases). The V gene lost 2 bases and the J gene lost 6 bases, with 15 bases spanning the gap. CDR3 size: 16 residues. CDR1 and CDR2 from the germline V gene are SGHNT and YYREEE (reference sequence). CDR3 sequence: CASSLEVGPSNSPLHF. CDR3 bases: TGTGCCAGCAGCTTAGAAGTGGGGCCCTCTAATTCACCCCTCCACTTT.

The V and J genes are TRBV5-1 and TRBJ2-7; D is perhaps TRBD2 (6 bases). The V and J ends lost 5 bases and 3 bases respectively, with 15 bases between them. The CDR3 covers 14 residues. Germline assignment: CDR1 SGHRS and CDR2 YFSETQ. CDR3 amino acids: CASRSVGGGYEQYF. The CDR3, as DNA: TGCGCCAGCAGGTCAGTCGGGGGAGGCTACGAGCAGTACTTC. Based on the CDR3 plus reference TRBV5-1 and TRBJ2-7, the full variable domain is KAGVTQTPRYLIKTRGQQVTLSCSPISGHRSVSWYQQTPGQGLQFLFEYFSETQRNKGNFPGRFSGRQFSNSRSEMNVSTLELGDSALYLCASRSVGGGYEQYFGPGTRLTVT.

The chain combines TRBV19 with TRBJ2-3; TRBD2 aligns across 7 bases. The V gene end was trimmed by 4 bases and the J gene end by 5 bases; junction bases not matched to a gene: 6. CDR1 LNHDA and CDR2 SQIVND come from the germline V gene (reference sequence). The CDR3 extends over 14 amino acids. The CDR3 nucleotides read TGTGCCAGTAGTACCTCTCGGGGGGTAGATACGCAGTATTTT. Encoded protein: CASSTSRGVDTQYF.

V and J are TRBV11-2 and TRBJ2-1, with TRBD2 identical over 9 bases. Germline V gene data show CDR1 as SGHAT and CDR2 as FQNNGV. The CDR3 contains 16 residues. The ends lost 5 bases at V and 7 bases at J; junction bases unmatched: 12. The CDR3 sequence is CASSVTVGLAGNEQFF. CDR3 sequence (DNA): TGTGCCAGCAGCGTAACCGTGGGACTAGCTGGGAATGAGCAGTTCTTC.

V usage is TRBV5-1 and J usage is TRBJ2-3, with 12 bases matching TRBD2. The CDR3 extends over 16 amino acids. With V trimmed by 4 bases and J by 6 bases, 9 bases remained unmatched. The V gene's germline CDR1 is SGHRS and CDR2 YFSETQ. The CDR3 DNA sequence: TGCGCCAGCAGCATCCCCACTAGCGGGGGGTTTGATACGCAGTATTTT. This translates into CASSIPTSGGFDTQYF.

The V and J genes are TRBV6-5 and TRBJ1-1; TRBD1 agrees at 9 bases. Germline CDR1 is MNHEY and CDR2 is SVGAGI. The CDR3 is 14 residues long. J gave up 6 bases and V 6 bases, and 8 bases lay outside the gene matches. The CDR3 nucleotides read TGTGCCAGCAGACGCCGGGACAGGGACCCTGAAGCTTTCTTT. The encoded protein is CASRRRDRDPEAFF.

The CDR3 is CAIRATGANTEAFF. The CDR3 nucleotides read TGTGCCATCAGGGCGACAGGGGCAAACACTGAAGCTTTCTTT. The chain recombines TRBV10-3 with TRBJ1-1; TRBD1 aligns across 8 bases. With V trimmed by 6 bases and J by 2 bases, 5 bases remained unmatched. The CDR3 is 14 amino acids. Germline V CDR1 and CDR2: ENHRY, SYGVKD.